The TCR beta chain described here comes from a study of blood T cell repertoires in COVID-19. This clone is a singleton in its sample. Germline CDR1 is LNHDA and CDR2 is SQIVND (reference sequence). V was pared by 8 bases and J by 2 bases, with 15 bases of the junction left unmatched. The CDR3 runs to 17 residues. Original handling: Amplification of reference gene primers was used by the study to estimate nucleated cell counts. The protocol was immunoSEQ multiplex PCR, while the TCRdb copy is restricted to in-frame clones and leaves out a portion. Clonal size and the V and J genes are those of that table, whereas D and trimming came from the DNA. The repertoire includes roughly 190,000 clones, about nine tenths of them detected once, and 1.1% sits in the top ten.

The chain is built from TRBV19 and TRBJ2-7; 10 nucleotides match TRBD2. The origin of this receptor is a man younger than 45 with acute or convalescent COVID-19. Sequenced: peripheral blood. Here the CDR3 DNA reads TGTGCCAGTTCTAGGAGCGGGAGGGCGGCGAGCGCCTACGAGCAGTACTTC. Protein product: CASSRSGRAASAYEQYF.